Many counts were recorded for the clone carrying this T cell receptor beta chain. This sample is drawn from a study of kidney transplant recipient with SARS-CoV-2 infection. TCRdb called the reads again in MiXCR, with one record for every CDR3 protein. This sample has 200,000 to 300,000 distinct CDR3 sequences, with around 28% found just once. The sequences come from a blood sample, collected at baseline and on roughly day 120 from a kidney transplant recipient. The origin of this receptor is a male patient aged 25-45 years who had COVID-19 and was a kidney transplant recipient. Some of the T cells may derive from the graft donor.

Written as DNA, the CDR3 is TGTGGCAGTTGTGGATCTGATAGCCGAAAGACCTATGGCTACACCTTC. Its protein is CGSCGSDSRKTYGYTF. This chain links TRBV8-2 with TRBJ1-2. TRBV8-2 is a documented pseudogene. The CDR3 runs 16 residues.